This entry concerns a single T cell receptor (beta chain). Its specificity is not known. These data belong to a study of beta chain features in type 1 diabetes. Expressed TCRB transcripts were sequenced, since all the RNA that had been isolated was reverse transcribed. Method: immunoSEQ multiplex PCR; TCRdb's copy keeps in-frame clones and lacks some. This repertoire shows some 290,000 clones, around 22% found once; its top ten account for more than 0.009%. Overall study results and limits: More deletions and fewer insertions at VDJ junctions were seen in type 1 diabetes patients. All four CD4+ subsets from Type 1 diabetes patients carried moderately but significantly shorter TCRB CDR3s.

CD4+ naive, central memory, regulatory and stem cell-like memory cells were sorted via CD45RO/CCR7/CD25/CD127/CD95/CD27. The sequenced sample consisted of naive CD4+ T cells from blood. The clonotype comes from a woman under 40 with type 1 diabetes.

The CDR3 is CASSTLAGGPSDEQYF. In DNA form, the CDR3 reads TGTGCCAGCTCCACCCTAGCGGGAGGGCCGAGCGACGAGCAGTACTTC. V gene TRBV18 combines with J gene TRBJ2-7; 12 bases line up with TRBD2. CDR3 length: 16 residues. Germline loops: CDR1 KGHSH, CDR2 LQKENI. Trimming removed 6 bases from V and 5 bases from J; junction bases left unmatched: 11.